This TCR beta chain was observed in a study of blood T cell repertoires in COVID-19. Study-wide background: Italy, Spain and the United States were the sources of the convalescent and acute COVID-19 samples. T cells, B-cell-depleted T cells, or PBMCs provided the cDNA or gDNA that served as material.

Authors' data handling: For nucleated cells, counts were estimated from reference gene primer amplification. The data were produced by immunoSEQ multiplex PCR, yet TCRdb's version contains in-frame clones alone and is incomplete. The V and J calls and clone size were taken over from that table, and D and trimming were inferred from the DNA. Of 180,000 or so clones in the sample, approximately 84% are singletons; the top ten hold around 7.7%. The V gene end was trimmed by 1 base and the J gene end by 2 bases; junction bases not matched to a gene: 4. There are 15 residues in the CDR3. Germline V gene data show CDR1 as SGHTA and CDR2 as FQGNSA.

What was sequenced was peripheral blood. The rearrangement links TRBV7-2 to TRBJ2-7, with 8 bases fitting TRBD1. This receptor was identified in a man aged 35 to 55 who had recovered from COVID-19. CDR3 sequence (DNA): TGTGCCAGCAGCTTAGGGCCGGACAGGGCCTACGAGCAGTACTTC. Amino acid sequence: CASSLGPDRAYEQYF.